One sample yielded the 22 T cell receptor beta chains listed below, sequenced in a study of beta chain features in type 1 diabetes. Every bit of the isolated RNA underwent reverse transcription, so sequencing read expressed TCRB transcripts. Clones were read by immunoSEQ multiplex PCR, and TCRdb kept only the in-frame ones, dropping some. Here the sample spans 200,000 to 250,000 clones, around 9.6% being singletons. Sequencing was carried out using naive CD4+ T cells from blood. The receptor source for this set is a woman between 18 and 29 years old in good health.

V and J are TRBV7-2 and TRBJ2-1, with 8 positions matching TRBD2. V was pared by 2 bases and J by 8 bases, with 5 bases of the junction left unmatched. Germline lookup yields CDR1 SGHTA and CDR2 FQGNSA. CDR3 size: 14 residues. Here the CDR3 reads CASSLRGLAYEQFF. CDR3 in DNA: TGTGCCAGCAGCTTAAGAGGACTAGCCTATGAGCAGTTCTTC.

This clone turned up a few times. This chain links TRBV7-3 with TRBJ2-6; the D gene is possibly TRBD1 (6 bases). The CDR3 is made up of 17 amino acids. Germline V lookup: CDR1 SGHTA, CDR2 FQGTGA. Trimming stripped 5 bases from V and 0 bases from J, with 14 bases between. The CDR3 spells CASSKTGLPSGANVLTF. CDR3 sequence (DNA): TGTGCCAGCAGCAAAACAGGGCTCCCCTCTGGGGCCAACGTCCTGACTTTC.

There are a few counts of this clone. V and J are TRBV28 and TRBJ2-1, with 8 nucleotides matching TRBD1. The CDR3 has 17 amino acids. Germline V gene data show CDR1 as MDHEN and CDR2 as SYDVKM. V was clipped by 6 bases and J by 0 bases; unmatched bases: 10. The CDR3, as DNA: TGTGCCAGCAGCGACTCAGGGGGCTCAAGCTCCTACAATGAGCAGTTCTTC. Translating gives CASSDSGGSSSYNEQFF.

The table lists this clone with a few counts. The DNA of the CDR3 is TGTGCCAGCACTCACCCTGGGGGGAACTATGGCTACACCTTC. It translates to CASTHPGGNYGYTF. The genes are TRBV6-1 and TRBJ1-2; the D gene is possibly TRBD1 (5 bases). CDR3 length equals 14 residues. CDR1 is MNHNS, CDR2 SASEGT, per germline. Trimming stripped 7 bases from V and 2 bases from J, with 14 bases between.

The chain uses TRBV7-2 and TRBJ1-4; unclear D gene. The CDR3 contains 14 residues. Germline assignment: CDR1 SGHTA and CDR2 FQGNSA. Trimming took 4 bases from V and 5 from J, leaving 11 bases between them. The CDR3 loop reads CASSSASLNEKLFF. The CDR3, as DNA: TGTGCCAGCAGCTCCGCCAGTTTGAATGAAAAACTGTTTTTT.

The V gene is TRBV5-1, the J gene TRBJ1-1, with D perhaps matching TRBD1 (6 bases). This CDR3 is 12 amino acids long. CDR1 is SGHRS and CDR2 is YFSETQ in the germline V gene. V shed 0 bases and J shed 8 bases, with 8 bases lying between them. For the CDR3, the DNA is TGCGCCAGCAGCTTGGGGACAGACGAAGCTTTCTTT. Translating it yields CASSLGTDEAFF.

This sequence joins TRBV5-1 and TRBJ2-3; 7 bases match TRBD1. This CDR3 is 16 amino acids long. Trimming took 0 bases from V and 4 from J; bases not matched to a gene: 8. Germline V lookup: CDR1 SGHRS, CDR2 YFSETQ. The CDR3 loop is CASSLAATGTPDTQYF. In DNA form, the CDR3 reads TGCGCCAGCAGCTTGGCCGCGACAGGGACCCCAGATACGCAGTATTTT.

The gene calls are TRBV7-9 and TRBJ2-1, with 13 bases lining up with TRBD2. Germline CDR1 is SEHNR and CDR2 is FQNEAQ (reference sequence). The V gene end was trimmed by 3 bases and the J gene end by 7 bases; junction bases not matched to a gene: 6. The CDR3 runs to 16 residues. The chain's CDR3 is CASSFAGTSGINEQFF. DNA of the CDR3: TGTGCCAGCAGCTTTGCCGGGACTAGCGGGATAAATGAGCAGTTCTTC. The variable domain in full, with the rest retrieved from reference TRBV7-9 and TRBJ2-1, is DTGVSQNPRHKITKRGQNVTFRCDPISEHNRLYWYRQTLGQGPEFLTYFQNEAQLEKSRLLSDRFSAERPKGSFSTLEIQRTEQGDSAMYLCASSFAGTSGINEQFFGPGTRLTVL.

J is TRBJ2-5 and V is TRBV2; D not resolved. The CDR3 length is 14 residues. V shed 1 base and J shed 0 bases, with 6 bases lying between them. Germline V gives CDR1 SNHLY, CDR2 FYNNEI. CDR3 protein: CASSEGQYQETQYF. The DNA of the CDR3 is TGTGCCAGCAGTGAAGGTCAATACCAAGAGACCCAGTACTTC.

This clone has just a few counts. The chain links TRBV4-1 to TRBJ1-3, with D possibly being TRBD1 (6 bases). The CDR3 has 17 amino acids. The V gene's germline CDR1 is MGHRA and CDR2 YSYEKL. V lost 0 bases to trimming and J lost 7 bases, with 19 bases between them. CDR3 region: CASSQEAGTPQENTIYF. CDR3 in DNA: TGCGCCAGCAGCCAAGAGGCTGGGACACCCCAGGAGAACACCATATATTTT.

The chain carries TRBV5-1 and TRBJ2-1; a weak D match, TRBD2 (6 bases). The CDR3 has 16 amino acids. Germline V CDR1 and CDR2: SGHRS, YFSETQ. The V end lost 4 bases, the J end lost 9 bases, and 23 bases lay between the germline ends. The CDR3 sequence is CASSKTPGLPGSEQFF. CDR3 nucleotides: TGCGCCAGCAGCAAAACCCCGGGACTCCCGGGTAGTGAGCAGTTCTTC.

This sequence joins TRBV28 and TRBJ2-5; D gene unclear. Germline V gene sequence: CDR1 MDHEN, CDR2 SYDVKM. The CDR3 extends over 14 amino acids. Trimming removed 5 bases at V and 4 bases at J, with 14 bases between. CDR3 sequence (DNA): TGTGCCAGCAGTCCTCGTGAAAAGCGAGAGACCCAGTACTTC. Translating gives CASSPREKRETQYF.

The J gene is TRBJ2-4, the V gene TRBV19; D is possibly TRBD1 (6 bases). Germline assignment: CDR1 LNHDA and CDR2 SQIVND (reference sequence). CDR3 length equals 14 residues. V lost 3 bases and J 2 bases, leaving 8 bases between the germline ends. In DNA form, the CDR3 reads TGTGCCAGTAGTATTGGACAGTCCAAAAACATTCAGTACTTC. As protein: CASSIGQSKNIQYF.

This clone has more than one count but fewer than ten. The J gene is TRBJ1-1, the V gene TRBV5-1; no definite D call. Germline CDR1 and CDR2: SGHRS and YFSETQ. The CDR3 has 14 residues. Trimming took 0 bases from V and 5 from J, leaving 11 bases between them. The DNA of the CDR3 is TGCGCCAGCAGCTTGGAACGGGTTTCAACTGAAGCTTTCTTT. It codes for CASSLERVSTEAFF.

The rearrangement joins TRBV6-1 to TRBJ1-5; no reliable D call. Trimming took off 3 bases at V and 4 bases at J, with 7 bases between the two ends. From germline, CDR1 is MNHNS and CDR2 SASEGT. CDR3 length: 13 amino acids. CDR3: CASSEGVNQPQHF. The CDR3 DNA is TGTGCCAGCAGTGAGGGAGTAAATCAGCCCCAGCATTTT.

The sample holds a few counts of this clone. This chain joins TRBV9 and TRBJ2-5; 7 positions agree with TRBD2. The CDR3 contains 15 residues. Germline values: CDR1 SGDLS, CDR2 YYNGEE. J was trimmed by 2 bases and V by 0 bases; bases with no gene match: 4. CDR3 sequence reads: CASSVASGVQETQYF. The CDR3 coding sequence is TGTGCCAGCAGCGTAGCCAGCGGGGTACAAGAGACCCAGTACTTC.

This clone was seen a few times. The rearrangement joins TRBV9 to TRBJ2-2, with 9 bases matching TRBD2. V dropped 4 bases and J dropped 7; count of bases not matched to a gene: 11. CDR3 length: 16 residues. CDR1 is SGDLS, CDR2 YYNGEE, per germline. The CDR3 DNA reads as TGTGCCAGCAGCCCACTAGCGGGCCGGGGGGACGGGGAGCTGTTTTTT. Encoded protein: CASSPLAGRGDGELFF.

CDR3 in DNA: TGTGCCAGCAGTGAAGCGCTACCAGGATTCATGAACACTGAAGCTTTCTTT. Protein sequence: CASSEALPGFMNTEAFF. The chain links TRBV2 to TRBJ1-1; D remains unclear. The CDR3 runs 17 residues. Germline V gene data show CDR1 as SNHLY and CDR2 as FYNNEI. Trimming shortened V by 0 bases and J by 0 bases, and 14 bases separated the two germline ends. Drawing the rest from reference TRBV2 and TRBJ1-1, the complete variable domain is EPEVTQTPSHQVTQMGQEVILRCVPISNHLYFYWYRQILGQKVEFLVSFYNNEISEKSEIFDDQFSVERPDGSNFTLKIRSTKLEDSAMYFCASSEALPGFMNTEAFFGQGTRLTVV.

This chain uses TRBV5-1 with TRBJ2-3; 14 positions match TRBD2. CDR3 length: 15 residues. J was trimmed by 5 bases and V by 2 bases; bases with no gene match: 1. The germline V gene encodes CDR1 SGHRS and CDR2 YFSETQ. The CDR3 coding sequence is TGCGCCAGCAGCTTTGGACTAGCGGGGGGAGATACGCAGTATTTT. It translates to CASSFGLAGGDTQYF.

Only a few counts were recorded for this clone. The chain employs TRBV5-4 and TRBJ2-1, with 10 bases identical to TRBD2. The CDR3 totals 15 residues. Germline trimming cut 3 bases from V and 4 bases from J; bases unmatched to any gene: 4. Germline V gene sequence: CDR1 SGHNT, CDR2 YYREEE (reference sequence). CDR3 DNA sequence: TGTGCCAGCAGCTCAAGCGGGGGGGCTTACAATGAGCAGTTCTTC. Protein sequence: CASSSSGGAYNEQFF.

The rearrangement links TRBV5-1 to TRBJ2-2; the match to TRBD2 covers 14 bases. The CDR3 spans 15 residues. V was pared by 5 bases and J by 7 bases, with 4 bases of the junction left unmatched. From germline, CDR1 is SGHRS and CDR2 YFSETQ. Written as DNA, the CDR3 is TGCGCCAGCAGGGGACTAGCGGGAGACGACGGGGAGCTGTTTTTT. It yields the protein CASRGLAGDDGELFF.

The chain uses TRBV6-5 and TRBJ2-7; 8 bases align to TRBD1. Per germline, CDR1 MNHEY and CDR2 SVGAGI. The V gene end was trimmed by 5 bases and the J gene end by 4 bases; junction bases not matched to a gene: 4. The CDR3 contains 13 residues. Written as DNA, the CDR3 is TGTGCCAGCAGTCGACAGGGGCCATACGAGCAGTACTTC. Its translation is CASSRQGPYEQYF.